This T cell receptor (beta chain) was sequenced in a study of identical twins (dated by TCRdb to the mid-2010s). Notes on the research overall: TCR alpha and beta repertoires from monozygotic twins, unrelated adults of various ages and cord blood were deep-sequenced to test whether fetal clonotypes persist. Replicate twin experiments were performed at different times using different library preparation protocols to rule out contamination.

About this clonotype: What this receptor recognizes is not known. Base qualities were left out, and no much larger clone turns up one base away.

What the research found in general, with its limitations: Out-of-frame TCR alpha sequences shared between twins showed an excess of low generation-probability sequences compared with coincidental sharing between unrelated individuals. Excess twin sharing in beta out-of-frame sequences was weaker because fewer shared sequences lowered the signal-to-noise ratio. Conclusions relied on cross-sectional statistical analysis, since the same donors could not be followed over many years. Out-of-frame TCR alpha sharing in monozygotic twins was systematically underestimated by recombination models, whereas sharing between unrelated individuals was in agreement with the recombination models. Abundant cord blood beta clonotypes had fewer insertions, young adult naive repertoires showed a similar but weaker trend, and memory repertoires showed no such trend. Invariant T cells such as MAIT and iNKT could partly confound zero-insertion analyses, although diverse VJ usage argued against such confounding for most clonotypes.

The CDR3 sequence holds 14 residues, the cysteine and phenylalanine included. The retained sequence is limited to the CDR3, 42 bases, with the frame set at the first base. V is cut by 5 bases and J by 8 bases, and the space between the germline ends is 18 bases. For CDR1 and CDR2, the germline V gene (reference sequence) lists SEHNR and FQNEAQ. Library generation was performed with 5' RACE. Sequencing was carried out with an Illumina HiSeq 2000. Template switching added a universal primer binding site, and the final cDNA carried a unique molecular identifier that allowed TCR cDNA molecules to be counted accurately. Specific primers in the conserved constant-segment region were used to synthesize first-strand cDNA for the TCR alpha and beta chains. To control for contamination, every cDNA library carried two barcodes: a SMART-Mk sample barcode plus Illumina barcodes. TruSeq adapter sequences along with Illumina sample barcodes were introduced in two successive PCR steps. TCR alpha and beta cDNA libraries were sequenced on the Illumina HiSeq platform with custom primers. On the authors' methods: Unique molecular identifiers were extracted from raw reads with MiGEC, and CDR3 positions were determined with MiXCR. Recombination models were inferred per individual with the repgenHMM and IGoR tools using an EM algorithm. Shared clonotype analysis was performed with the tcR package in R, normalizing sharing by the product of cloneset sizes. To study raw recombination free of thymic and clonal selection effects, out-of-frame nonproductive sequences were analyzed. The public sequencing data were trimmed at Q25 with fastp and processed into clonotypes with MiXCR by TCRdb, which kept only in-frame beta chains. Records with the same CDR3 protein are collapsed into one entry carrying the most frequent genes and DNA. TCRdb, rather than the study authors, made the V and J calls. The sample includes 570,000 or so distinct CDR3 sequences, with around a tenth observed a single time. The ten largest clones represent approximately 3% of the sample.

Every donor in the study was a healthy Caucasian. Three pairs of female monozygotic twins, all aged 18 to 29 years, were included in the twin cohort. Peripheral blood mononuclear cells were the source from which RNA for the TCR libraries was isolated. This same sample was also part of a study on yellow fever vaccine responses in identical twins. As that second study puts it: The authors reported that the T cell response to vaccination in identical twins appeared partly convergent and partly personalized. In identical twins, the study followed T cell clones that responded to the vaccine with precision.

This TCR derives from a woman aged 18-29 years in good health. Sample: PBMCs. This chain joins TRBV7-9 to TRBJ1-2; the D gene cannot be resolved reliably. The bases are TGTGCCAGCAGCCTAACGGTGGTTGGCGACGGCTACACCTTC. This sequence encodes CASSLTVVGDGYTF. The CDR3 plus the reference TRBV7-9 and TRBJ1-2 genes for the other parts give the full variable domain: DTGVSQNPRHKITKRGQNVTFRCDPISEHNRLYWYRQTLGQGPEFLTYFQNEAQLEKSRLLSDRFSAERPKGSFSTLEIQRTEQGDSAMYLCASSLTVVGDGYTFGSGTRLTVV.